These T cell receptor beta chains were read from a single sample in a study of blood T cell repertoires in COVID-19. TCRdb's copy holds only in-frame clones and misses some; the assay was immunoSEQ multiplex PCR. Counted here are about 55,000 clones, 70% to 75% occurring once; the ten biggest clones make up 11% to 15%. The sequenced sample consisted of peripheral blood. The receptor set was obtained from a woman aged 70-85 years with acute or convalescent COVID-19. Each CDR3 is given with its conserved first and last residue. D genes are given only for firm matches. The size field is filled for only some rows; it gives once, few, many or a size class.

CDR3 length: 15
D gene: .
J gene: TRBJ1-2
clone size: few
V gene: TRBV3-1/TRBV3-2
CDR3 DNA: TGTGCCAGCAGCCTATCCGGGTCTCGTCACTATGGCTACACCTTC
CDR3 protein: CASSLSGSRHYGYTF

CDR3 length: 15
D gene: .
J gene: TRBJ1-1
clone size: few
V gene: TRBV18
CDR3 DNA: TGTGCCAGCTCACCAGATTTGAGAGAGAACACTGAAGCTTTCTTT
CDR3 protein: CASSPDLRENTEAFF

CDR3 length: 15
D gene: TRBD2
J gene: TRBJ2-1
clone size: .
V gene: TRBV6-5
CDR3 DNA: TGTGCCAGCAGTTACACTTCCGGGACTACCAATGAGCAGTTCTTC
CDR3 protein: CASSYTSGTTNEQFF

CDR3 length: 17
D gene: .
J gene: TRBJ1-1
clone size: once
V gene: TRBV27
CDR3 DNA: TGTGCCAGCAGTTTATACACGGCACAGGGCCCGAACACTGAAGCTTTCTTT
CDR3 protein: CASSLYTAQGPNTEAFF

CDR3 length: 16
D gene: .
J gene: TRBJ1-5
clone size: .
V gene: TRBV30
CDR3 DNA: TGTGCCTGGAGTGTACCCCGGGGATCGGGCAATCAGCCCCAGCATTTT
CDR3 protein: CAWSVPRGSGNQPQHF

CDR3 length: 16
D gene: .
J gene: TRBJ1-1
clone size: .
V gene: TRBV6-5
CDR3 DNA: TGTGCCAGCAGTTCCCGGGATGGGGGCAGGAACACTGAAGCTTTCTTT
CDR3 protein: CASSSRDGGRNTEAFF

CDR3 length: 20
D gene: TRBD2
J gene: TRBJ2-5
clone size: .
V gene: TRBV24-1
CDR3 DNA: TGTGCCACCAGTGATTCAGGAGGGTCGGGAGCGGGGAGATCACAAGAGACCCAGTACTTC
CDR3 protein: CATSDSGGSGAGRSQETQYF

CDR3 length: 15
D gene: .
J gene: TRBJ1-2
clone size: few
V gene: TRBV19
CDR3 DNA: TGTGCCAGTAGTAACCCCATGGGGGCGAACTATGGCTACACCTTC
CDR3 protein: CASSNPMGANYGYTF

CDR3 length: 13
D gene: TRBD1
J gene: TRBJ1-5
clone size: .
V gene: TRBV12-3/TRBV12-4
CDR3 DNA: TGTGCCAGCAGCCCGGGACAGGGTCAGCCCCAGCATTTT
CDR3 protein: CASSPGQGQPQHF

CDR3 length: 14
D gene: TRBD1
J gene: TRBJ2-3
clone size: .
V gene: TRBV6-5
CDR3 DNA: TGTGCCAGCAGTCCCGGGACAGGAGTTGATACGCAGTATTTT
CDR3 protein: CASSPGTGVDTQYF

CDR3 length: 18
D gene: .
J gene: TRBJ1-1
clone size: .
V gene: TRBV6-6
CDR3 DNA: TGTGCCAGCAGTCCTCTCGGGAGGGGGTATATTCGGGAGACTGAAGCTTTCTTT
CDR3 protein: CASSPLGRGYIRETEAFF

CDR3 length: 15
D gene: .
J gene: TRBJ2-3
clone size: .
V gene: TRBV5-8
CDR3 DNA: TGTGCCAGCAGCTTGGCTGGAGGGGGCACAGATACGCAGTATTTT
CDR3 protein: CASSLAGGGTDTQYF

CDR3 length: 14
D gene: TRBD1
J gene: TRBJ1-3
clone size: .
V gene: TRBV13
CDR3 DNA: TGTGCCAGCAGCTTCACTGGACAGGGTAACACCATATATTTT
CDR3 protein: CASSFTGQGNTIYF

CDR3 length: 14
D gene: .
J gene: TRBJ1-2
clone size: .
V gene: TRBV5-1
CDR3 DNA: TGCGCCAGCAGCTTAGCTCCGGACAGCTATGGCTACACCTTC
CDR3 protein: CASSLAPDSYGYTF

CDR3 length: 13
D gene: .
J gene: TRBJ1-2
clone size: .
V gene: TRBV7-9
CDR3 DNA: TGTGCCAGCAGCCAAACAGGAGGGGATGGCTACACCTTC
CDR3 protein: CASSQTGGDGYTF

CDR3 length: 12
D gene: TRBD2
J gene: TRBJ2-7
clone size: few
V gene: TRBV3-1/TRBV3-2
CDR3 DNA: TGTGCCAGCAGCCAAGGCCAGCGGGGGACGTACTTC
CDR3 protein: CASSQGQRGTYF

CDR3 length: 14
D gene: TRBD1
J gene: TRBJ1-1
clone size: .
V gene: TRBV5-1
CDR3 DNA: TGCGCCAGCAGCCCAGGGACAGGGAACACTGAAGCTTTCTTT
CDR3 protein: CASSPGTGNTEAFF

CDR3 length: 13
D gene: .
J gene: TRBJ1-2
clone size: once
V gene: TRBV5-4
CDR3 DNA: TGTGCCAGCAGCTTCGACGGGAACTATGGCTACACCTTC
CDR3 protein: CASSFDGNYGYTF

CDR3 length: 15
D gene: .
J gene: TRBJ2-1
clone size: .
V gene: TRBV12-5
CDR3 DNA: TGTGCTAGTGGCTCACAGGCGCACTCCTACAATGAGCAGTTCTTC
CDR3 protein: CASGSQAHSYNEQFF

CDR3 length: 14
D gene: .
J gene: TRBJ1-5
clone size: .
V gene: TRBV30
CDR3 DNA: TGTGCCTGGAGTGAGGGACACCCTGGCACAGCCCAGCATTTT
CDR3 protein: CAWSEGHPGTAQHF

CDR3 length: 17
D gene: .
J gene: TRBJ2-1
clone size: .
V gene: TRBV30
CDR3 DNA: TGTGCCTGGAGAAATCCGTATGGACAGTTTACCTACAATGAGCAGTTCTTC
CDR3 protein: CAWRNPYGQFTYNEQFF

CDR3 length: 16
D gene: .
J gene: TRBJ2-1
clone size: .
V gene: TRBV21-1
CDR3 DNA: TGTGCCAGCAGCAAAATCCGAGGAAGCTCCTACAATGAGCAGTTCTTC
CDR3 protein: CASSKIRGSSYNEQFF

CDR3 length: 14
D gene: TRBD2
J gene: TRBJ2-1
clone size: .
V gene: TRBV28
CDR3 DNA: TGTGCCAGCACCCCCAGCGGGGGGGCAAATGAGCAGTTCTTC
CDR3 protein: CASTPSGGANEQFF

CDR3 length: 14
D gene: .
J gene: TRBJ1-1
clone size: .
V gene: TRBV19
CDR3 DNA: TGTGCCAGTAGTTTCTACCGCATGAACACTGAAGCTTTCTTT
CDR3 protein: CASSFYRMNTEAFF

CDR3 length: 14
D gene: .
J gene: TRBJ2-7
clone size: .
V gene: TRBV9
CDR3 DNA: TGTGCCAGCAGCTACGACAGTGGCGCCTACGAGCAGTACTTC
CDR3 protein: CASSYDSGAYEQYF

CDR3 length: 14
D gene: .
J gene: TRBJ2-7
clone size: .
V gene: TRBV9
CDR3 DNA: TGTGCCAGCAGCCCTGGTGGAGGGGAAACCGAGCAGTACTTC
CDR3 protein: CASSPGGGETEQYF

CDR3 length: 15
D gene: TRBD1
J gene: TRBJ2-5
clone size: .
V gene: TRBV5-1
CDR3 DNA: TGCGCCAGCAGCTTGGAAGGGGACAGGCCTGAGACCCAGTACTTC
CDR3 protein: CASSLEGDRPETQYF

CDR3 length: 15
D gene: .
J gene: TRBJ2-4
clone size: few
V gene: TRBV10-3
CDR3 DNA: TGTGCCATCAGTGAAGCAGGGAAAGCCAAAAACATTCAGTACTTC
CDR3 protein: CAISEAGKAKNIQYF

CDR3 length: 20
D gene: .
J gene: TRBJ2-5
clone size: .
V gene: TRBV18
CDR3 DNA: TGTGCCAGCTCACGGCCAGCCATTTACCGGGGGTCAGGCGGGCAAGAGACCCAGTACTTC
CDR3 protein: CASSRPAIYRGSGGQETQYF

CDR3 length: 16
D gene: .
J gene: TRBJ1-3
clone size: .
V gene: TRBV7-6
CDR3 DNA: TGTGCCAGCAGCTTGAATACCCAGGGCTCTGGAAACACCATATATTTT
CDR3 protein: CASSLNTQGSGNTIYF

CDR3 length: 15
D gene: .
J gene: TRBJ2-2
clone size: .
V gene: TRBV19
CDR3 DNA: TGTGCCAGTATGCCTTCCCGGGGTACCGCCGGGGAGCTGTTTTTT
CDR3 protein: CASMPSRGTAGELFF

CDR3 length: 16
D gene: TRBD1
J gene: TRBJ1-6
clone size: .
V gene: TRBV18
CDR3 DNA: TGTGCCAGCTCGGGTGGACAGGGGTTACGAAATTCACCCCTCCACTTT
CDR3 protein: CASSGGQGLRNSPLHF

CDR3 length: 14
D gene: .
J gene: TRBJ2-1
clone size: .
V gene: TRBV5-4
CDR3 DNA: TGTGCCAGCAGCTTGTCTAGGCCGAACAATGAGCAGTTCTTC
CDR3 protein: CASSLSRPNNEQFF

CDR3 length: 14
D gene: .
J gene: TRBJ1-3
clone size: .
V gene: TRBV19
CDR3 DNA: TGTGCCACCGGACAACGGAGCTCTGGAAACACCATATATTTT
CDR3 protein: CATGQRSSGNTIYF

CDR3 length: 13
D gene: .
J gene: TRBJ2-5
clone size: .
V gene: TRBV5-1
CDR3 DNA: TGCGCCAGCAGCTTGTTCCTTTATGAGACCCAGTACTTC
CDR3 protein: CASSLFLYETQYF

CDR3 length: 15
D gene: .
J gene: TRBJ1-1
clone size: many
V gene: TRBV6-6
CDR3 DNA: TGTGCCAGCCGTGGACACACCGACCTCCCGACTGAAGCTTTCTTT
CDR3 protein: CASRGHTDLPTEAFF

CDR3 length: 11
D gene: .
J gene: TRBJ2-5
clone size: .
V gene: TRBV20-1
CDR3 DNA: TGCAGTGCTAAGAGGGGGGAGACCCAGTACTTC
CDR3 protein: CSAKRGETQYF

CDR3 length: 14
D gene: .
J gene: TRBJ1-1
clone size: .
V gene: TRBV2
CDR3 DNA: TGTGCCAGCATCGGGAGGACGGCGAACACTGAAGCTTTCTTT
CDR3 protein: CASIGRTANTEAFF

CDR3 length: 15
D gene: .
J gene: TRBJ2-3
clone size: .
V gene: TRBV10-3
CDR3 DNA: TGTGCCATCAGTACCCGAGGGTGGACTGGAGATACGCAGTATTTT
CDR3 protein: CAISTRGWTGDTQYF

CDR3 length: 14
D gene: .
J gene: TRBJ2-5
clone size: .
V gene: TRBV7-7
CDR3 DNA: TGTGCCAGCAGCTTAGCGGGGGGAAAAGAGACCCAGTACTTC
CDR3 protein: CASSLAGGKETQYF

CDR3 length: 16
D gene: TRBD2
J gene: TRBJ2-3
clone size: few
V gene: TRBV19
CDR3 DNA: TGTGCCAGTAGTATCTCAGCGGGGGTGAGCACAGATACGCAGTATTTT
CDR3 protein: CASSISAGVSTDTQYF

CDR3 length: 16
D gene: TRBD1
J gene: TRBJ1-2
clone size: .
V gene: TRBV15
CDR3 DNA: TGTGCCACCAGCAGAGATCGGGCAGGGGGCAACTATGGCTACACCTTC
CDR3 protein: CATSRDRAGGNYGYTF

CDR3 length: 14
D gene: TRBD1
J gene: TRBJ2-3
clone size: .
V gene: TRBV6-5
CDR3 DNA: TGTGCCAGCAAAAGGACAGGGGTGCAAGATACGCAGTATTTT
CDR3 protein: CASKRTGVQDTQYF

CDR3 length: 12
D gene: .
J gene: TRBJ1-2
clone size: .
V gene: TRBV30
CDR3 DNA: TGTGCCTGGAACGGGGGAAACTATGGCTACACCTTC
CDR3 protein: CAWNGGNYGYTF

CDR3 length: 15
D gene: TRBD1
J gene: TRBJ1-4
clone size: .
V gene: TRBV19
CDR3 DNA: TGTGCCAGTACCCCTTGGACAGGGCGGCGGGAAAAACTGTTTTTT
CDR3 protein: CASTPWTGRREKLFF

CDR3 length: 18
D gene: .
J gene: TRBJ2-7
clone size: .
V gene: TRBV5-1
CDR3 DNA: TGCGCCAGCAGCGCCCGACCATTTTCAGGGATAAGCTCCTACGAGCAGTACTTC
CDR3 protein: CASSARPFSGISSYEQYF

CDR3 length: 14
D gene: TRBD1
J gene: TRBJ1-4
clone size: .
V gene: TRBV23-1
CDR3 DNA: TGCGCCAGATTAGACAGGGTCTCTAATGAAAAACTGTTTTTT
CDR3 protein: CARLDRVSNEKLFF

CDR3 length: 14
D gene: TRBD1
J gene: TRBJ2-3
clone size: .
V gene: TRBV5-4
CDR3 DNA: TGTGCCAGCAGCGAACGGACAGGGCCAGATACGCAGTATTTT
CDR3 protein: CASSERTGPDTQYF

CDR3 length: 16
D gene: .
J gene: TRBJ2-3
clone size: .
V gene: TRBV5-1
CDR3 DNA: TGCGCCAGCAGTTACGGACTTAAACTAACCACAGATACGCAGTATTTT
CDR3 protein: CASSYGLKLTTDTQYF

CDR3 length: 17
D gene: .
J gene: TRBJ2-6
clone size: once
V gene: TRBV10-3
CDR3 DNA: TGTGCCATCAGTGAGGTTCGGACTGCCTCTGGGGCCAACGTCCTGACTTTC
CDR3 protein: CAISEVRTASGANVLTF